The present T cell receptor (beta chain) was sequenced within a study of blood T cell repertoires in COVID-19 (dated by TCRdb to about 2020). A note on the overall study: Samples covering the acute and convalescent phases of COVID-19 were provided by collaborators in the United States, Italy and Spain. Nearly every sample came with metadata listing a de-identified subject ID, COVID-19 status, age in years and sex. The repertoires were released in a freely available public database intended as a resource for research on the immune response to SARS-CoV-2. Subjects who had been exposed to COVID-19, were actively infected with it, or had recovered from it provided the deeply sampled blood TCRbeta repertoires that made up the dataset. Where HLA class I and class II types were available, the types were taken from metadata supplied by the sample provider, not from assay-based typing. The material from the prospective study consisted of cDNA or gDNA derived from T cells, B-cell-depleted T cells, or PBMCs. Samples came from the ongoing ImmuneRACE study (first 160 participants) plus 1,254 subjects from 6 global collaborators.

The germline V and J ends show losses of 10 bases and 6 bases respectively, and no gene match explains 9 bases of the junction. The CDR3 covers 14 residues, taking in both the cysteine and the phenylalanine. The DNA shown is the 42-base CDR3, in frame from base 1. The germline V gene (reference sequence) specifies MNHEY as CDR1 and SMNVEV as CDR2. Enrolling through a virtual design, the prospective study's participants ranged in age from roughly 18 to 90 years and lived across around 25 United States geographic areas. To assign participants to cohorts, the prospective study relied on clinical history that participants themselves reported in a screening survey and a study questionnaire. Each participant in the prospective study had whole blood, serum and a nasopharyngeal or oropharyngeal swab collected by mobile phlebotomists. Participants in the prospective study had the option to provide additional blood draws and questionnaires over a roughly two-month period. Before DNA extraction, blood samples from the prospective study were shipped at room temperature or frozen.

Details on this clone: Its cognate antigen has yet to be identified. One base away there is no much larger clone; base qualities are not given.

Broad study findings and their caveats: The quantity of clinical and demographic metadata differed by source and by participant and was supplied without curation.

The immunoSEQ Assay, a bias-controlled multiplex PCR, was used to amplify TCRbeta CDR3 regions from genomic DNA. Under the source paper's analysis protocol: The number of nucleated cells in each sample was estimated by amplification of reference gene primers within the assay. To quantify the absolute abundance of each unique TCRbeta CDR3 rearrangement, sequence reads were collapsed and filtered. Productive Simpson clonality was computed per sample as the square root of Simpson's diversity index over productive rearrangements. Held by TCRdb, this immuneACCESS table contains in-frame sequences only and omits some clones. Under half of the omission traces to an unresolved V gene where checked; the cause of the rest is unknown. V, J and clone size are those of that table, while D and trimming were read from the DNA. Across this sample there are 160,000 or so clones, with roughly 90% seen only once. The ten largest account for about 1.2% of the sample.

The sequence came from a human donor with acute COVID-19. The donor label of this sample is uncertain. Sequenced material: PBMCs or T cells enriched from blood (not recorded which). The sequence joins TRBV27 to TRBJ1-2; 12 central nucleotides agree with TRBD1. The CDR3 is CATAGQGAMDGYTF. The DNA is as follows: TGTGCCACTGCGGGACAGGGGGCGATGGATGGCTACACCTTC.